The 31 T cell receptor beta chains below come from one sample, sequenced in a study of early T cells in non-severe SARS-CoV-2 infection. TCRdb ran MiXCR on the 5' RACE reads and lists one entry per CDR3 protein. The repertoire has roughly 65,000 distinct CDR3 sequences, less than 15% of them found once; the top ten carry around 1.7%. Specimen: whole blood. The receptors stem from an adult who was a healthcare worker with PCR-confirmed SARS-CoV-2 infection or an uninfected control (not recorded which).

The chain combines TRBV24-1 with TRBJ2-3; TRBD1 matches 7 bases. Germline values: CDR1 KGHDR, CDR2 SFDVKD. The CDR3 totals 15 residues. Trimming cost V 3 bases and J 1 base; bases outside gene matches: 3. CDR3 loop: CATSDTGQGTDTQYF. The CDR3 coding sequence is TGTGCCACCAGTGATACCGGACAGGGCACAGATACGCAGTATTTT.

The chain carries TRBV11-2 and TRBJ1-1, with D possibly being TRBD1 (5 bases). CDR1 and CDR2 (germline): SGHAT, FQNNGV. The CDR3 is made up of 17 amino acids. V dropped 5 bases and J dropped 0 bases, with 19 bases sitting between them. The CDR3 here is CASSLHRGPSMNTEAFF. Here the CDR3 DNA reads TGTGCCAGCAGCCTACATCGGGGACCCTCGATGAACACTGAAGCTTTCTTT.

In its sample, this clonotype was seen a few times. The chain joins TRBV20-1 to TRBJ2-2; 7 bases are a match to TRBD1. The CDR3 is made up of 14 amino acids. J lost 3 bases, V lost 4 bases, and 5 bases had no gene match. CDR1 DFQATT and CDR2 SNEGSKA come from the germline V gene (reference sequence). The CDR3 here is CSAKGASDTGELFF. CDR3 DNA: TGCAGTGCTAAGGGGGCGTCGGACACCGGGGAGCTGTTTTTT.

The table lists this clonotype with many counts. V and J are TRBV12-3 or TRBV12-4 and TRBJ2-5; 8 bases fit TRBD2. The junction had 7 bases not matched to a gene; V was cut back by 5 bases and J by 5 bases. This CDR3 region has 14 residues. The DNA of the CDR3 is TGTGCCAGCAGTCCATGGACTAGCCGGGAGACCCAGTACTTC. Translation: CASSPWTSRETQYF.

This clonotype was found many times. CDR3 amino acids: CASSLTGGLTNEQFF. The CDR3 nucleotides are TGTGCCAGCAGCTTAACGGGGGGCCTTACAAATGAGCAGTTCTTC. This chain joins TRBV11-3 and TRBJ2-1; tentatively, D is TRBD2 (7 bases). Trimming cost V 2 bases and J 7 bases, with 15 bases left between them. Germline lookup yields CDR1 SGHNT and CDR2 YENEEA. The CDR3 sequence is 15 residues long.

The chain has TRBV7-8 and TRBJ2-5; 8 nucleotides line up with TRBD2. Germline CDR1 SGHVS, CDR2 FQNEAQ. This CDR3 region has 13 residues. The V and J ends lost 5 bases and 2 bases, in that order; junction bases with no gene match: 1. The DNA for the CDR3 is TGTGCCAGCAGCCAGCGGGGGCAAGAGACCCAGTACTTC. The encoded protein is CASSQRGQETQYF.

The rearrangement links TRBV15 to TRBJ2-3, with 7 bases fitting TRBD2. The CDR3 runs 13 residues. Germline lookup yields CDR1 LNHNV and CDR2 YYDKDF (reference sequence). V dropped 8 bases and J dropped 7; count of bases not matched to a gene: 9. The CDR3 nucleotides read TGTGCCACCTCGCCGGGGGGAAGATATACGCAGTATTTT. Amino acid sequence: CATSPGGRYTQYF.

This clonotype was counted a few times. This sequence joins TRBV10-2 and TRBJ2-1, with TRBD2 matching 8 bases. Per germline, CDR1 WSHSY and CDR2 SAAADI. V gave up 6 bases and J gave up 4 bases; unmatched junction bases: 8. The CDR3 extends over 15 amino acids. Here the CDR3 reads CASRPAGGRYNEQFF. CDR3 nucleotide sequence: TGCGCCAGCAGGCCCGCGGGGGGCAGGTACAATGAGCAGTTCTTC.

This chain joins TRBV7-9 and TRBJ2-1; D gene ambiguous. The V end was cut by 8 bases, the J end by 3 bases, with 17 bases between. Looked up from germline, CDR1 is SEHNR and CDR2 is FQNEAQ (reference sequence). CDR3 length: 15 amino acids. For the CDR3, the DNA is TGTGCCAGCGGATACGACACGTTAATCTACAATGAGCAGTTCTTC. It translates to CASGYDTLIYNEQFF.

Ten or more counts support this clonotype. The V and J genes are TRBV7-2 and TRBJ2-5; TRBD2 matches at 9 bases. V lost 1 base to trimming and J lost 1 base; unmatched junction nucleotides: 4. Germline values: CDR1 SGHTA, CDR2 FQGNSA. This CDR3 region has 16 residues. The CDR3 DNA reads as TGTGCCAGCAGCTTAGTGGGCGGGGGGGCCCAAGAGACCCAGTACTTC. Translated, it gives CASSLVGGGAQETQYF.

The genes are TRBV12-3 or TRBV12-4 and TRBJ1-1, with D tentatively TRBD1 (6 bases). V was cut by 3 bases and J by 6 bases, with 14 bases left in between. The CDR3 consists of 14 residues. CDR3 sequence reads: CASSFGGGRAEAFF. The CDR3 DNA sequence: TGTGCCAGCAGTTTCGGAGGGGGACGGGCTGAAGCTTTCTTT.

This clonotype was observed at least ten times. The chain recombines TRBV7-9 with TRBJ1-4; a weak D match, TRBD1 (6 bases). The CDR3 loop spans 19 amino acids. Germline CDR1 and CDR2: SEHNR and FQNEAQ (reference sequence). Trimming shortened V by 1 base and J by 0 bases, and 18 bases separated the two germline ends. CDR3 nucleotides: TGTGCCAGCAGCTTAGACCCGAGACAGGAGGTTGCAACTAATGAAAAACTGTTTTTT. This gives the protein CASSLDPRQEVATNEKLFF.

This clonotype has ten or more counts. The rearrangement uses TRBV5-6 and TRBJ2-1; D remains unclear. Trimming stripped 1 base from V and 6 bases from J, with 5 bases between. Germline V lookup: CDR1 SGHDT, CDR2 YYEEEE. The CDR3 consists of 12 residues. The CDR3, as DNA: TGTGCCAGCAGCTTGATCCGCAATGAGCAGTTCTTC. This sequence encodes CASSLIRNEQFF. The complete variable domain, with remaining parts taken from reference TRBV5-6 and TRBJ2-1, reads DAGVTQSPTHLIKTRGQQVTLRCSPKSGHDTVSWYQQALGQGPQFIFQYYEEEERQRGNFPDRFSGHQFPNYSSELNVNALLLGDSALYLCASSLIRNEQFFGPGTRLTVL.

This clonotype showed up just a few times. The DNA for the CDR3 is TGCAGTGCTCCCAAGACTAGCGGGGCTAACAATGAGCAGTTCTTC. Translating it yields CSAPKTSGANNEQFF. The chain links TRBV20-1 to TRBJ2-1; TRBD2 matches at 11 bases. Germline V gene sequence: CDR1 DFQATT, CDR2 SNEGSKA (reference sequence). V lost 5 bases, J lost 5 bases, and 8 bases stayed unmatched. This CDR3 comprises 15 residues.

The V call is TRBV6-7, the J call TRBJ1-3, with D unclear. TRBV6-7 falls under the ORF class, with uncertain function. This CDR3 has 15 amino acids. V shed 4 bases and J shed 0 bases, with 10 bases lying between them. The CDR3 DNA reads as TGTGCCAGCAGTTCCGTGATCTACTCTGGAAACACCATATATTTT. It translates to CASSSVIYSGNTIYF.

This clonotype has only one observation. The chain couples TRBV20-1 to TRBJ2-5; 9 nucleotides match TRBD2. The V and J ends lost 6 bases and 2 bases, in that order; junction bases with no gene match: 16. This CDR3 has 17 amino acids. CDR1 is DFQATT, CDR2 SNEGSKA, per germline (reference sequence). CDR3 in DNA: TGCAGTGCACGCAAACGGGCTAGCGGGGCCTTACAAGAGACCCAGTACTTC. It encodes CSARKRASGALQETQYF.

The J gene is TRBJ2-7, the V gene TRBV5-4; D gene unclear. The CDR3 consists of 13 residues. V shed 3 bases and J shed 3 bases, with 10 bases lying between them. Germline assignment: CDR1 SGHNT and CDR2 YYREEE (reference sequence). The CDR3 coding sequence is TGTGCCAGCAGCTCAGATCGTTACTACGAGCAGTACTTC. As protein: CASSSDRYYEQYF.

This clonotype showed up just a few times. CDR3 amino acids: CASSSNHLNTEAFF. The CDR3 coding sequence is TGTGCCAGCAGCTCGAACCATTTGAACACTGAAGCTTTCTTT. The chain employs TRBV7-9 and TRBJ1-1; D unresolved. This CDR3 has 14 amino acids. Per germline, CDR1 SEHNR and CDR2 FQNEAQ (reference sequence). The germline V and J ends were trimmed by 4 bases and 0 bases, with 9 bases remaining between them.

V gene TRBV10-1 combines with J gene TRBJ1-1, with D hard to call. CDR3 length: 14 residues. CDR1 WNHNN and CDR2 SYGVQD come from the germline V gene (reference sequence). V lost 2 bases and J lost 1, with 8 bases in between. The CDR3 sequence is CASSETESNTEAFF. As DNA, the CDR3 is TGCGCCAGCAGTGAGACGGAATCGAACACTGAAGCTTTCTTT.

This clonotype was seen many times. This CDR3 reads CASSSQGAREGQPQHF. The CDR3 nucleotides read TGTGCCAGCAGCAGCCAGGGGGCGCGTGAGGGACAGCCCCAGCATTTT. The V call is TRBV12-3 or TRBV12-4, the J call TRBJ1-5; 8 bases line up with TRBD1. The CDR3 extends over 16 amino acids. V trimming: 6 bases; J trimming: 7 bases; junction bases outside the gene matches: 14.

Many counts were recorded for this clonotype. The CDR3 loop is CASSQDGRGNEQYF. The CDR3 DNA follows: TGTGCCAGCAGCCAAGATGGGCGAGGAAACGAGCAGTACTTC. The chain employs TRBV3-1 and TRBJ2-7, with D hard to call. The CDR3 spans 14 residues. In germline, CDR1 is LGHDT, CDR2 YNNKEL (reference sequence). Deletions cut 0 bases from V and 5 bases from J, with 11 bases between.

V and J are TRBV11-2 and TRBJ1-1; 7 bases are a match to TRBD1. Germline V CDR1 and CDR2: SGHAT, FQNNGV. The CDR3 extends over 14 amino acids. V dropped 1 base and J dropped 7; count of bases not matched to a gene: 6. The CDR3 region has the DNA TGTGCCAGCAGCTTAGTATGGGGGGACAGTGAAGCTTTCTTT. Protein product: CASSLVWGDSEAFF. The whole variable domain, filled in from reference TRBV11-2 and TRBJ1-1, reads EAGVAQSPRYKIIEKRQSVAFWCNPISGHATLYWYQQILGQGPKLLIQFQNNGVVDDSQLPKDRFSAERLKGVDSTLKIQPAKLEDSAVYLCASSLVWGDSEAFFGQGTRLTVV.

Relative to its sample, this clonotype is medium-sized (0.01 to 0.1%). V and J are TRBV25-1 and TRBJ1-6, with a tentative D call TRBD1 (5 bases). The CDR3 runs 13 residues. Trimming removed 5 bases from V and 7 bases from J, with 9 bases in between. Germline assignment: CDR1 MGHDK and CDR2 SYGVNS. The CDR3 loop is CASSRGTNSPLHF. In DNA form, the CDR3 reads TGTGCCAGCAGTCGAGGGACCAATTCACCCCTCCACTTT.

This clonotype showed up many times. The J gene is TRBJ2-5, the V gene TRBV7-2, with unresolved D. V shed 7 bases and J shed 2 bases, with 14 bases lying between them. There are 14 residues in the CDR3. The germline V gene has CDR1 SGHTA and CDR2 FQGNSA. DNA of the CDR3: TGTGCCAGCACCGTCCCCCCAGGACAAGAGACCCAGTACTTC. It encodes CASTVPPGQETQYF.

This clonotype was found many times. The CDR3 sequence is CAWSGTRVAETQYF. The CDR3 DNA is TGTGCCTGGAGTGGGACTAGGGTTGCAGAGACCCAGTACTTC. The chain recombines TRBV30 with TRBJ2-5, with TRBD2 matching 7 bases. The CDR3 is 14 amino acids. After removal of 1 base from V and 4 bases from J, the junction contained 6 bases not matched to a gene. Germline CDR1 and CDR2: GTSNPN and SVGIG (reference sequence). The full variable domain, completed using reference TRBV30 and TRBJ2-5, is SQTIHQWPATLVQPVGSPLSLECTVEGTSNPNLYWYRQAAGRGLQLLFYSVGIGQISSEVPQNLSASRPQDRQFILSSKKLLLSDSGFYLCAWSGTRVAETQYFGPGTRLLVL.

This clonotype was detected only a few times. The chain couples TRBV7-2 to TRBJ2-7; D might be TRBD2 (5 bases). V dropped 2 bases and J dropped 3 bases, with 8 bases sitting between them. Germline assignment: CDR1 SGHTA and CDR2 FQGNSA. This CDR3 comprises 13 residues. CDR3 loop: CASSLWTDYEQYF. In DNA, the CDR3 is TGTGCCAGCAGCTTATGGACTGACTACGAGCAGTACTTC. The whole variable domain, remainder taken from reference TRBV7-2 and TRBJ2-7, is GAGVSQSPSNKVTEKGKDVELRCDPISGHTALYWYRQSLGQGLEFLIYFQGNSAPDKSGLPSDRFSAERTGGSVSTLTIQRTQQEDSAVYLCASSLWTDYEQYFGPGTRLTVT.

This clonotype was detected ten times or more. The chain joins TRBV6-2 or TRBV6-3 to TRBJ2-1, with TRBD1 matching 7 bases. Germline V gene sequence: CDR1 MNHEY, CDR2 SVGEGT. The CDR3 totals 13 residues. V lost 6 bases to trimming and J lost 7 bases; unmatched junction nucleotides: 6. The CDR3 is CASRGQAGNEQFF. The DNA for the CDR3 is TGTGCCAGCAGAGGACAGGCTGGGAATGAGCAGTTCTTC.

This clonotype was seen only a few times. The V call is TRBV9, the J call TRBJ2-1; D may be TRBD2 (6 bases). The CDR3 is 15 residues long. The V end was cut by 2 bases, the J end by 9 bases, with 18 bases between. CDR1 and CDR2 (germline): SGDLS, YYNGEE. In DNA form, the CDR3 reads TGTGCCAGCAGCGTTTGGGACTCCCCCGGGATTGAGCAGTTCTTC. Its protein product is CASSVWDSPGIEQFF.

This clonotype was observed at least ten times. CDR3 loop: CASVPIYF. The CDR3 nucleotides read TGTGCTAGTGTTCCCATATATTTT. The chain uses TRBV12-5 and TRBJ1-3; D unresolved. Trimming removed 7 bases from V and 11 bases from J, with 3 bases in between. This CDR3 is built from 8 residues. Germline assignment: CDR1 LGHNT and CDR2 FRNRAP.

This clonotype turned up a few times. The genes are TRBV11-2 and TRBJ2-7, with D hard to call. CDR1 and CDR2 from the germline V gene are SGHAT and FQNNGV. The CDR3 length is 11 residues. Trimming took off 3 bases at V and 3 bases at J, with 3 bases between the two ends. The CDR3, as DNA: TGTGCCAGCAGCTTCAGCTACGAGCAGTACTTC. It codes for CASSFSYEQYF.

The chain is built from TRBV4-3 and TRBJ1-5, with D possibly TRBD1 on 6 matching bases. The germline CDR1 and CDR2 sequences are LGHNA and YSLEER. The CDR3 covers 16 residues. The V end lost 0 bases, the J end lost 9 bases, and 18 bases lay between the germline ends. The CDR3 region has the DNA TGCGCCAGCAGCCAAGATTATAGACAGGCCGATCGGCCCCAGCATTTT. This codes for CASSQDYRQADRPQHF.